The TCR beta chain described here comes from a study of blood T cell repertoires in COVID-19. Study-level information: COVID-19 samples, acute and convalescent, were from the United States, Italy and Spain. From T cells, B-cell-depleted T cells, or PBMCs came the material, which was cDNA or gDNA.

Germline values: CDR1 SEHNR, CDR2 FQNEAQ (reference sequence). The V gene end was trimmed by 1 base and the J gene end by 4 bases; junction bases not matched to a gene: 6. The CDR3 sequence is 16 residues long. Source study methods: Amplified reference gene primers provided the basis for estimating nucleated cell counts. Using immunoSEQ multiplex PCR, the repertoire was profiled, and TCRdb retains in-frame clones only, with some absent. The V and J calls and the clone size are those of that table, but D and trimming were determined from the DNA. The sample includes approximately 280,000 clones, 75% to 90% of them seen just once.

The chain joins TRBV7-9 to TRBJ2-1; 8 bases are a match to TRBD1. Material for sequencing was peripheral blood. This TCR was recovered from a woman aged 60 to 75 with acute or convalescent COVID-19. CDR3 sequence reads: CASSLEGTGLYNEQFF. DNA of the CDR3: TGTGCCAGCAGCTTAGAAGGGACAGGCCTTTACAATGAGCAGTTCTTC.